This entry is about one T cell receptor beta chain. Its specificity is not known. This sample is drawn from a study of CD8+ T cells in alopecia areata. Sequencing templates came from extracted RNA that was reverse transcribed into cDNA. Sequenced by immunoSEQ multiplex PCR; TCRdb stores in-frame clones only, minus some. Among 150,000 to 250,000 clones listed, 50% to 60% were seen once. The study, taken as a whole, reports: Clonality was higher in lesional than normal scalp, especially in alopecia totalis/universalis.

Trimming cost V 3 bases and J 1 base, with 3 bases left between them. Germline-derived CDR1 and CDR2 are SGHTA and FQGNSA. The CDR3 sequence is 12 residues long. The treatment is: oral pan-JAK inhibitor, 5-10 mg twice daily. The material was CD4+ T cells sorted from blood, obtained at week 4, from a patient treated with tofacitinib. The receptor was derived from a human donor with alopecia areata. The chain combines TRBV7-2 with TRBJ2-5, with unresolved D. CDR3 residues: CASSFFQETQYF. The DNA for the CDR3 is TGTGCCAGCAGCTTTTTCCAAGAGACCCAGTACTTC.